Listed here are 14 T cell receptor beta chains from one sample, sequenced in a study of blood T cell repertoires in COVID-19. Profiling relied on immunoSEQ multiplex PCR, and the TCRdb table lists in-frame clones only, not all of them. The sample includes some 46,000 clones, approximately 85% of them seen just once. Input material: peripheral blood. The receptors originated from a man aged 55 to 70 with acute or convalescent COVID-19.

This clone was counted a single time. The chain links TRBV15 to TRBJ2-7; D is uncertain. V gave up 0 bases and J gave up 1 base, with 10 bases separating them. CDR1 is LNHNV and CDR2 is YYDKDF in the germline V gene (reference sequence). The CDR3 sequence is 15 residues long. The CDR3 nucleotides are TGTGCCACCAGCAGAGATCTCAGCAGGTCCTACGAGCAGTACTTC. Amino acids: CATSRDLSRSYEQYF.

The chain joins TRBV2 to TRBJ2-7, with D possibly being TRBD2 (6 bases). The CDR3 length is 15 residues. Trimming removed 5 bases at V and 0 bases at J, with 14 bases between. Germline CDR1 is SNHLY and CDR2 is FYNNEI. CDR3: CASSPGGAYSYEQYF. The DNA of the CDR3 is TGTGCCAGCAGTCCCGGGGGAGCTTACTCCTACGAGCAGTACTTC.

This chain connects TRBV27 to TRBJ1-2, with D perhaps matching TRBD1 (6 bases). Trimming left V 0 bases short and J 6 bases short, with 11 bases between. CDR3 length: 14 amino acids. The V gene's germline CDR1 is MNHEY and CDR2 SMNVEV (reference sequence). CDR3 DNA sequence: TGTGCCAGCAGTTTATCGGGCAGGGGTGATGGCTACACCTTC. This encodes CASSLSGRGDGYTF.

The chain uses TRBV12-3 or TRBV12-4 and TRBJ2-7; TRBD1 might be the D (6 bases). V lost 6 bases and J 5 bases, leaving 14 bases between the germline ends. The CDR3 covers 13 residues. The DNA for the CDR3 is TGTGCCAGCAGCCTGGCAGGGGAACACGAGCAGTACTTC. Its protein is CASSLAGEHEQYF.

The J gene is TRBJ1-5, the V gene TRBV19, with 7 bases fitting TRBD1. The junction had 9 bases not matched to a gene; V was cut back by 6 bases and J by 7 bases. The CDR3 contains 14 residues. From germline, CDR1 is LNHDA and CDR2 SQIVND (reference sequence). The DNA of the CDR3 is TGTGCCAGTAGCCATCGGACAGGTATGCAGCCCCAGCATTTT. It yields the protein CASSHRTGMQPQHF.

Regarding this clone: At one boundary the junction diverges from the germline segment, which might be a read error. J is TRBJ2-7 and V is TRBV29-1; perhaps TRBD1 as D (6 bases). The CDR3 is made up of 13 amino acids. Germline V gene sequence: CDR1 SQVTM, CDR2 ANQGSEA. DNA of the CDR3: TGCAACGTTGAGGTCCGGGACACCTACGAGCAGTACTTC. Translating it yields CNVEVRDTYEQYF.

V gene TRBV7-3 combines with J gene TRBJ2-1, with D possibly being TRBD1 (5 bases). From germline, CDR1 is SGHTA and CDR2 FQGTGA. Trimming cost V 1 base and J 13 bases, with 14 bases left between them. There are 13 residues in the CDR3. Written as DNA, the CDR3 is TGTGCCAGCAGCTTAAATTTAGGGGCCGACCAGTTCTTC. Protein sequence: CASSLNLGADQFF.

V is TRBV27 and J is TRBJ2-5; 8 nucleotides align to TRBD2. The germline CDR1 and CDR2 sequences are MNHEY and SMNVEV (reference sequence). The V segment lost 2 bases and the J segment 4 bases; nucleotides outside the gene matches: 12. This CDR3 contains 17 residues. The CDR3 reads CASSLGPPTGGRETQYF. In DNA form, the CDR3 reads TGTGCCAGCAGTTTAGGCCCCCCGACGGGAGGGAGAGAGACCCAGTACTTC.

This rearrangement joins TRBV29-1 to TRBJ2-3, with 9 bases matching TRBD1. Trimming took 6 bases from V and 4 from J; bases not matched to a gene: 8. The CDR3 sequence is 14 residues long. Looked up from germline, CDR1 is SQVTM and CDR2 is ANQGSEA. The CDR3 is CSVASGQGPDTQYF. Written as DNA, the CDR3 is TGCAGCGTGGCCTCGGGACAGGGACCAGATACGCAGTATTTT.

The V gene is TRBV10-3, the J gene TRBJ2-5; 7 positions agree with TRBD2. The CDR3 spans 13 residues. The V segment lost 2 bases and the J segment 9 bases; nucleotides outside the gene matches: 6. Germline V gene data show CDR1 as ENHRY and CDR2 as SYGVKD. The CDR3 is CAISENEGRAQYF. Here the CDR3 DNA reads TGTGCCATCAGTGAGAATGAAGGGAGGGCCCAGTACTTC.

J is TRBJ2-7 and V is TRBV6-2 or TRBV6-3, with a tentative D call TRBD2 (6 bases). With 5 bases removed from V and 0 bases from J, the gap between germline ends came to 20 bases. There are 17 residues in the CDR3. The V gene's germline CDR1 is MNHEY and CDR2 SVGEGT. In DNA, the CDR3 is TGTGCCAGCAGTCCCCCAGGTTGGGCGGAGGGCTCCTACGAGCAGTACTTC. It encodes CASSPPGWAEGSYEQYF.

The chain couples TRBV6-5 to TRBJ1-1; 7 nucleotides match TRBD1. Germline V gene lookup returns CDR1 MNHEY and CDR2 SVGAGI. With 10 bases clipped from V and 3 bases from J, the junction kept 8 bases outside the gene matches. This CDR3 is 13 amino acids long. This chain's CDR3 is CATLPTGYTEAFF. DNA of the CDR3: TGTGCCACCTTGCCGACAGGGTACACTGAAGCTTTCTTT.

The chain combines TRBV6-4 with TRBJ1-6; TRBD1 aligns across 11 bases. This CDR3 has 14 residues. The germline V gene encodes CDR1 MRHNA and CDR2 SNTAGT. V was pared by 2 bases and J by 9 bases, with 0 bases of the junction left unmatched. The CDR3 region has the DNA TGTGCCAGCAGTGACGGACAGGGGGCTTCACCCCTCCACTTT. Encoded protein: CASSDGQGASPLHF.

This chain's CDR3 is CASSLFLTGYGYTF. CDR3 coding DNA: TGTGCCAGCAGTTTATTCCTTACTGGCTATGGCTACACCTTC. The V call is TRBV28, the J call TRBJ1-2, with D uncertain. Trimming stripped 1 base from V and 4 bases from J, with 10 bases between. The CDR3 totals 14 residues. Per the germline V gene, CDR1 is MDHEN and CDR2 is SYDVKM.